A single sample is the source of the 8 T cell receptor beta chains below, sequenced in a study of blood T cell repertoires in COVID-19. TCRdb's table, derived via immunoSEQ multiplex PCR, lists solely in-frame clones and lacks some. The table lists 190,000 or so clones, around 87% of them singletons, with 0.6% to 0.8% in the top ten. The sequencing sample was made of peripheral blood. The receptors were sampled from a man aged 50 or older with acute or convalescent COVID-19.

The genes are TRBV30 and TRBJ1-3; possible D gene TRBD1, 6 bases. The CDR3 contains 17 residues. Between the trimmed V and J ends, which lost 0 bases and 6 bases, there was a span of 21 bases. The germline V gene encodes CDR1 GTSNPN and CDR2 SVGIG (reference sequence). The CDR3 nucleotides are TGTGCCTGGAGTGTACGAGGGAGGGGGGCAGGGGCAAACACCATATATTTT. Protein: CAWSVRGRGAGANTIYF.

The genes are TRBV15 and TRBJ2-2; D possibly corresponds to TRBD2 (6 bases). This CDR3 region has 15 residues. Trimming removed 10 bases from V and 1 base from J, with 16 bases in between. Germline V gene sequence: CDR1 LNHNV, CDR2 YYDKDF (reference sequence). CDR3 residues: CASRQWRGNTGELFF. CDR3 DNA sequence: TGTGCCAGCAGACAGTGGAGGGGGAACACCGGGGAGCTGTTTTTT.

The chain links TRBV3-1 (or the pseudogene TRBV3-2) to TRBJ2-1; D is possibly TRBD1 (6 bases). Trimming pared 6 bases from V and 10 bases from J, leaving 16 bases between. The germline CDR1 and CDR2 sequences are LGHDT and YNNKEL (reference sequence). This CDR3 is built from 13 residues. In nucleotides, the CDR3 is TGTGCCAGCAGGGGGGCCAAGAAAGCGGAGCAGTTCTTC. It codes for CASRGAKKAEQFF.

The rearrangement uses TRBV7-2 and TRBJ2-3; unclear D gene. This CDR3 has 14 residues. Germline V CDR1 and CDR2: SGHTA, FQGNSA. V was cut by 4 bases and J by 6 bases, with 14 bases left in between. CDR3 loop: CASSSPVLLDTQYF. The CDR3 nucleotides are TGTGCCAGCAGCTCCCCGGTCCTCTTGGATACGCAGTATTTT.

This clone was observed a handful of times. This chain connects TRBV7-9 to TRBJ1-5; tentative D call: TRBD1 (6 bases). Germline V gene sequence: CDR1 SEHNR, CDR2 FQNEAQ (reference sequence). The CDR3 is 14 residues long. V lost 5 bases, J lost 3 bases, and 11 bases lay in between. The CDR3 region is CASSLGQSNQPQHF. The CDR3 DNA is TGTGCCAGCAGCCTTGGACAGTCCAATCAGCCCCAGCATTTT.

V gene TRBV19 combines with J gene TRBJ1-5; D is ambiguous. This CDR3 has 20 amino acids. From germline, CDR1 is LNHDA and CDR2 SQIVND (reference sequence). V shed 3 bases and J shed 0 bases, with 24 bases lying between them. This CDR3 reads CASSIFREPGRSFSNQPQHF. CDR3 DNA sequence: TGTGCCAGTAGTATTTTCCGGGAGCCCGGCAGGAGCTTTAGCAATCAGCCCCAGCATTTT.

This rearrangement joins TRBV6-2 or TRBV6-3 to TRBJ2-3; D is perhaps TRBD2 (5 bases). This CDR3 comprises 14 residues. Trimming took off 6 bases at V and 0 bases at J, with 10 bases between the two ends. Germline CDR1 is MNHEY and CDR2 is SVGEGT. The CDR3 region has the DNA TGTGCCAGCAGCTGGCGGACTAGCACAGATACGCAGTATTTT. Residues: CASSWRTSTDTQYF.

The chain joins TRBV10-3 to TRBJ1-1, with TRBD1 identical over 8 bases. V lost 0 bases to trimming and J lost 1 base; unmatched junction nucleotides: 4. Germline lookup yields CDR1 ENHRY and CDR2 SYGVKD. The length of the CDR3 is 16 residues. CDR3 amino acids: CAISESAGGANTEAFF. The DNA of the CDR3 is TGTGCCATCAGTGAGTCTGCAGGGGGCGCGAACACTGAAGCTTTCTTT.